These 30 T cell receptor beta chains were sequenced from one sample in a study of human T cells and chemical hapten exposure. The time point is: patch test 1, 2 weeks after DPC sensitization. The treatment: therapeutic diphenylcyclopropenone sensitization with weekly scalp DPC. TCRdb itself ran the RACE reads through MiXCR, one entry per CDR3 protein. The sample includes 75,000 to 95,000 distinct CDR3 sequences, 12% of them seen just once. The specimen comprised whole blood, sampled in connection with sensitization to the hapten diphenylcyclopropenone (DPC). The source is a woman aged 55-70 years with alopecia areata. Some clones in this sample may be carry-over from other donors' samples.

The chain has TRBV29-1 and TRBJ2-7; maybe TRBD2 (5 bases). CDR1 and CDR2 (germline): SQVTM, ANQGSEA. This CDR3 spans 11 amino acids. Trimming took off 6 bases at V and 0 bases at J, with 6 bases between the two ends. CDR3 nucleotide sequence: TGCAGCGTCGGGGACTCCTACGAGCAGTACTTC. Translated, it gives CSVGDSYEQYF.

The sample holds many counts of this clonotype. The gene calls are TRBV7-9 and TRBJ1-2; TRBD1 is a possible D gene (6 bases). Trimming took off 6 bases at V and 6 bases at J, with 14 bases between the two ends. Germline V gene lookup returns CDR1 SEHNR and CDR2 FQNEAQ (reference sequence). This CDR3 region has 13 residues. The CDR3 is CASRQQDSNGYTF. In DNA form, the CDR3 reads TGTGCCAGCAGGCAACAGGACAGTAATGGCTACACCTTC.

This clonotype has just a few counts. CDR3 nucleotide sequence: TGTGCCAGCAGCTTGGATGGGGGAACTAATGAAAAACTGTTTTTT. It encodes CASSLDGGTNEKLFF. The chain couples TRBV7-6 to TRBJ1-4, with D perhaps TRBD1 (5 bases). V lost 3 bases and J 1 base, leaving 9 bases between the germline ends. The germline V gene encodes CDR1 SGHVS and CDR2 FNYEAQ. This CDR3 region has 15 residues. The variable domain in full, completed from reference TRBV7-6 and TRBJ1-4, reads GAGVSQSPRYKVTKRGQDVALRCDPISGHVSLYWYRQALGQGPEFLTYFNYEAQQDKSGLPNDRFSAERPEGSISTLTIQRTEQRDSAMYRCASSLDGGTNEKLFFGSGTQLSVL.

This clonotype has a handful of counts. At one boundary the junction diverges from the germline segment, which might be a read error. The gene calls are TRBV5-1 and TRBJ1-1; 7 bases fit TRBD1. This CDR3 region has 13 residues. Germline loops: CDR1 SGHRS, CDR2 YFSETQ. CDR3 in DNA: TGCGCCAGCAGCTCGGACAGGAACCCTGAAGCTTTCTTT. Encoded protein: CASSSDRNPEAFF.

This clonotype appeared many times. This sequence joins TRBV5-1 and TRBJ2-7; perhaps TRBD1 as D (6 bases). V was pared by 4 bases and J by 4 bases, with 9 bases between. CDR3 length: 12 amino acids. Germline assignment: CDR1 SGHRS and CDR2 YFSETQ. Here the CDR3 DNA reads TGCGCCAGCAGCCCAGGGGAATACGAGCAGTACTTC. Its translation is CASSPGEYEQYF.

This clonotype was picked up many times. This chain joins TRBV5-1 and TRBJ2-1, with D unclear. The CDR3 consists of 14 residues. CDR1 is SGHRS, CDR2 YFSETQ, per germline. Trimming removed 0 bases from V and 6 bases from J, with 10 bases in between. Here the CDR3 DNA reads TGCGCCAGCAGCTTGGCGTCTCCCGCCAATGAGCAGTTCTTC. Translated: CASSLASPANEQFF.

This clonotype came up a few times. The chain joins TRBV5-1 to TRBJ2-1; 9 bases agree with TRBD1. This CDR3 spans 13 amino acids. CDR1 SGHRS and CDR2 YFSETQ come from the germline V gene. V lost 3 bases and J lost 5; bases outside the gene matches: 0. Here the CDR3 DNA reads TGCGCCAGCAGCTGGACAGGGGACAATGAGCAGTTCTTC. It translates to CASSWTGDNEQFF.

With regard to this clonotype: Being one base from a much bigger clone, this may be a read error. The genes are TRBV14 and TRBJ2-7; D is unresolved. V lost 1 base, J lost 3 bases, and 16 bases lay in between. Germline values: CDR1 SGHDN, CDR2 FVKESK. The CDR3 sequence is 16 residues long. The CDR3 coding sequence is TGTGCCAGCAGCCAAGCTGTGAAGGAACCCGACTACGAGCAGTACTTC. It codes for CASSQAVKEPDYEQYF.

This clonotype was detected ten times or more. This rearrangement joins TRBV6-4 to TRBJ2-1; TRBD1 matches 8 bases. The CDR3 has 15 residues. Per germline, CDR1 MRHNA and CDR2 SNTAGT. Trimming took 9 bases from V and 5 from J; bases not matched to a gene: 12. The CDR3 reads CASSFGQGADNEQFF. The CDR3 DNA is TGTGCCAGTTCCTTTGGCCAGGGGGCAGACAATGAGCAGTTCTTC.

This chain joins TRBV19 and TRBJ2-2, with a tentative D call TRBD1 (6 bases). CDR3 length: 16 amino acids. V lost 6 bases, J lost 6 bases, and 20 bases lay in between. CDR1 is LNHDA, CDR2 SQIVND, per germline (reference sequence). In DNA form, the CDR3 reads TGTGCCAGTAGCCCAGGGGCGTTGTCGTCCGCCGGGGAGCTGTTTTTT. This encodes CASSPGALSSAGELFF.

Points on this clonotype: At one end the junction does not follow the germline gene, possibly because of a read error. Here the CDR3 reads CASSEARQGRVF. CDR3 coding DNA: TGTGCCAGCAGTGAAGCTCGGCAGGGGAGGGTGTTC. This rearrangement joins TRBV6-1 to TRBJ2-7; a weak D match, TRBD2 (7 bases). The CDR3 has 12 residues. The germline gives CDR1 MNHNS, CDR2 SASEGT.

The V and J genes are TRBV30 and TRBJ2-5, with 10 bases lining up with TRBD1. This CDR3 contains 13 residues. V shed 4 bases, J shed 5 bases, and the junction held 4 bases outside the gene matches. The germline V gene encodes CDR1 GTSNPN and CDR2 SVGIG (reference sequence). The CDR3 sequence is CAWKGTGDETQYF. The DNA of the CDR3 is TGTGCCTGGAAGGGGACAGGGGATGAGACCCAGTACTTC. Based on the CDR3 plus reference TRBV30 and TRBJ2-5, the full variable domain is SQTIHQWPATLVQPVGSPLSLECTVEGTSNPNLYWYRQAAGRGLQLLFYSVGIGQISSEVPQNLSASRPQDRQFILSSKKLLLSDSGFYLCAWKGTGDETQYFGPGTRLLVL.

Regarding this clonotype: With a much larger clone just one base away, this may be a read error. CDR3 amino acids: CASSSRTRAFNGQFF. The CDR3 nucleotides are TGTGCCAGCAGCTCCAGGACTAGAGCCTTTAATGGGCAGTTCTTC. V usage is TRBV11-2 and J usage is TRBJ2-1; 7 bases map to TRBD2. Germline-derived CDR1 and CDR2 are SGHAT and FQNNGV. This CDR3 is 15 amino acids long.

The sample holds many counts of this clonotype. A read error may account for a junction end that differs from germline. The gene calls are TRBV3-1 and TRBJ2-7; no firm D call. This CDR3 comprises 14 residues. Germline CDR1 and CDR2: LGHDT and YNNKEL (reference sequence). For the CDR3, the DNA is TGTGCCAGCAGCCAAGAACCCTACTCCGACGAGCAGTACTTC. It translates to CASSQEPYSDEQYF.

This clonotype was counted at least ten times. The V and J genes are TRBV3-1 and TRBJ2-7, with TRBD2 matching 12 bases. V lost 1 base to trimming and J lost 3 bases; unmatched junction nucleotides: 1. CDR3 length equals 15 residues. The V gene's germline CDR1 is LGHDT and CDR2 YNNKEL (reference sequence). The DNA for the CDR3 is TGTGCCAGCAGCCAAGGGACTAGCGGGGTCTACGAGCAGTACTTC. This encodes CASSQGTSGVYEQYF.

The chain uses TRBV29-1 and TRBJ2-7; TRBD2 agrees at 7 bases. The CDR3 runs to 14 residues. Germline V gives CDR1 SQVTM, CDR2 ANQGSEA. Losses at the gene ends were 5 bases for V and 0 bases for J; bases not matched to a gene: 7. Here the CDR3 DNA reads TGCAGCGTTCTCCAGCGGGGAAGCTCCTACGAGCAGTACTTC. Protein: CSVLQRGSSYEQYF.

This clonotype was seen a handful of times. The CDR3 reads CASSFRLASTDTQYF. The DNA for the CDR3 is TGTGCCAGCAGCTTTCGACTAGCGTCCACAGATACGCAGTATTTT. The chain joins TRBV7-6 to TRBJ2-3; TRBD2 matches at 8 bases. The CDR3 runs to 15 residues. The germline V gene has CDR1 SGHVS and CDR2 FNYEAQ. After removal of 3 bases from V and 2 bases from J, the junction contained 4 bases not matched to a gene.

The V and J genes are TRBV10-1 and TRBJ2-3; 9 bases line up with TRBD1. Trimming at V came to 5 bases and at J to 6 bases, leaving 3 bases not matched to a gene. The germline gives CDR1 WNHNN, CDR2 SYGVQD (reference sequence). The CDR3 length is 13 residues. The CDR3 loop is CASSSQGADTQYF. The DNA of the CDR3 is TGCGCCAGCAGTTCACAGGGGGCTGATACGCAGTATTTT.

This clonotype was observed many times. The genes are TRBV6-2 or TRBV6-3 and TRBJ2-3; D unresolved. This CDR3 has 13 amino acids. V lost 6 bases and J 4 bases, leaving 11 bases between the germline ends. Germline CDR1 reads MNHEY; CDR2 reads SVGEGT. The CDR3 sequence is CASSLALADTQYF. The DNA of the CDR3 is TGTGCCAGCAGCTTAGCTTTAGCAGATACGCAGTATTTT.

This clonotype was observed a handful of times. The J gene is TRBJ1-2, the V gene TRBV7-9; unclear D gene. The V end was cut by 1 base, the J end by 5 bases, with 8 bases between. Germline CDR1 SEHNR, CDR2 FQNEAQ (reference sequence). This CDR3 has 13 residues. CDR3 loop: CASSLVPGYGYTF. The DNA of the CDR3 is TGTGCCAGCAGCTTAGTTCCCGGATATGGCTACACCTTC.

This clonotype was counted many times. The chain links TRBV6-5 to TRBJ1-5, with unresolved D. CDR3 size: 13 residues. With 5 bases removed from V and 5 bases from J, the gap between germline ends came to 10 bases. Germline lookup yields CDR1 MNHEY and CDR2 SVGAGI. The CDR3 spells CASSELLDQPQHF. The CDR3 nucleotides are TGTGCCAGCAGTGAACTACTAGATCAGCCCCAGCATTTT.

The CDR3 reads CASSLVGENQPQHF. In nucleotides, the CDR3 is TGTGCCAGCAGCTTAGTAGGAGAGAATCAGCCCCAGCATTTT. This chain uses TRBV7-9 with TRBJ1-5; unclear D gene. The V end was cut by 1 base, the J end by 4 bases, with 8 bases between. Germline-derived CDR1 and CDR2 are SEHNR and FQNEAQ (reference sequence). The length of the CDR3 is 14 residues.

This clonotype has at least ten counts. The chain couples TRBV6-2 or TRBV6-3 to TRBJ2-3; D call uncertain. Between the trimmed V and J ends, which lost 2 bases and 5 bases, there was a span of 14 bases. The CDR3 extends over 15 amino acids. Germline lookup yields CDR1 MNHEY and CDR2 SVGEGT. This CDR3 reads CASSYTVWARDTQYF. CDR3 sequence (DNA): TGTGCCAGCAGTTACACCGTCTGGGCCAGAGATACGCAGTATTTT.

The rearrangement links TRBV2 to TRBJ1-5, with D hard to call. Trimming removed 7 bases from V and 3 bases from J, with 13 bases in between. Germline CDR1 is SNHLY and CDR2 is FYNNEI. The CDR3 is 14 residues long. CDR3 DNA: TGTGCCAGCAAGTTATACGGATCCAATCAGCCCCAGCATTTT. Protein: CASKLYGSNQPQHF.

This clonotype was counted ten times or more. This chain links TRBV28 with TRBJ1-2; tentatively, D is TRBD1 (5 bases). Looked up from germline, CDR1 is MDHEN and CDR2 is SYDVKM. V was clipped by 7 bases and J by 5 bases, with 17 bases between them. This CDR3 spans 14 amino acids. CDR3 nucleotide sequence: TGTGCCAGCACCTTGTCGGGGGTTTCATATGGCTACACCTTC. Its translation is CASTLSGVSYGYTF.

The sample holds many counts of this clonotype. V is TRBV18 and J is TRBJ2-2; a weak D match, TRBD1 (6 bases). The CDR3 is 16 residues long. The germline gives CDR1 KGHSH, CDR2 LQKENI. Trimming cost V 0 bases and J 5 bases, with 13 bases left between them. The CDR3 coding sequence is TGTGCCAGCTCACCACCAAGCAACAGGGAGACCGGGGAGCTGTTTTTT. Translation gives CASSPPSNRETGELFF.

A few counts support this clonotype. The chain is built from TRBV3-1 and TRBJ2-1, with TRBD2 as a possible D gene (6 bases). Germline CDR1 and CDR2: LGHDT and YNNKEL (reference sequence). V lost 1 base and J 0 bases, leaving 7 bases between the germline ends. CDR3 length: 15 residues. In DNA form, the CDR3 reads TGTGCCAGCAGCCAAGTGGGGGGCTCCTACAATGAGCAGTTCTTC. Residues: CASSQVGGSYNEQFF.

This clonotype was seen a few times. The gene calls are TRBV7-2 and TRBJ1-6; 7 nucleotides agree with TRBD1. The length of the CDR3 is 16 residues. V shed 5 bases, J shed 4 bases, and the junction held 8 bases outside the gene matches. CDR1 SGHTA and CDR2 FQGNSA come from the germline V gene. The CDR3 is CASSTPGQKYNSPLHF. In nucleotides, the CDR3 is TGTGCCAGCAGCACCCCGGGACAGAAGTATAATTCACCCCTCCACTTT.

This clonotype was recorded at least ten times. The V call is TRBV4-1, the J call TRBJ2-4; D is perhaps TRBD2 (5 bases). Germline CDR1 reads MGHRA; CDR2 reads YSYEKL. The CDR3 is 17 amino acids. Deletions cut 0 bases from V and 0 bases from J, with 12 bases between. In DNA, the CDR3 is TGCGCCAGCAGCCAAGATCGGACTGGACTAGCCAAAAACATTCAGTACTTC. Translation: CASSQDRTGLAKNIQYF.

This clonotype has ten or more counts. J is TRBJ1-1 and V is TRBV15; possibly TRBD1 for D (5 bases). The CDR3 is made up of 14 amino acids. Trimming took 2 bases from V and 1 from J, leaving 8 bases between them. The germline CDR1 and CDR2 sequences are LNHNV and YYDKDF (reference sequence). The CDR3 sequence: CATSRNRGNTEAFF. The CDR3 region has the DNA TGTGCCACCAGCAGAAATAGGGGGAACACTGAAGCTTTCTTT.